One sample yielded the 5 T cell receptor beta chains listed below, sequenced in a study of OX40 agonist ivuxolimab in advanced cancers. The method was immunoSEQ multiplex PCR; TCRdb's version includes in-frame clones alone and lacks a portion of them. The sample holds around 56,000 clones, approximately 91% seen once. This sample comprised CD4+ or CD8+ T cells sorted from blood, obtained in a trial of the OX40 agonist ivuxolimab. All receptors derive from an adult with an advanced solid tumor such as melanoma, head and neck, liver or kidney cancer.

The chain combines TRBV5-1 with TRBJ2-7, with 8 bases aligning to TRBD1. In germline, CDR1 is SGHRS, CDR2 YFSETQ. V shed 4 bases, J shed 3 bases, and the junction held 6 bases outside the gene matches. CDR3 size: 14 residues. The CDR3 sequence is CASSPGTGLYEQYV. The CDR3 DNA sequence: TGCGCCAGCAGCCCGGGGACAGGCCTCTACGAGCAGTACGTC.

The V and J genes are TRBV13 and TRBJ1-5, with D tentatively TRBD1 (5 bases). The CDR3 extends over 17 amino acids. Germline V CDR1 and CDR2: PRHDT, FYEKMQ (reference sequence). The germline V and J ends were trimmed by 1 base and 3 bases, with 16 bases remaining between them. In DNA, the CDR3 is TGTGCCAGCAGCTTAGCGGGGGACGCGTTGGACAATCAGCCCCAGCATTTT. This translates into CASSLAGDALDNQPQHF.

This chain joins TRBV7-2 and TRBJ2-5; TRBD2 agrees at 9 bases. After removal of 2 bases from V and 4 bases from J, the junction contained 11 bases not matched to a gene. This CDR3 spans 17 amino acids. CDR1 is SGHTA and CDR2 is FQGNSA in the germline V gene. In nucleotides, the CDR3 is TGTGCCAGCAGCTTATCGGGGCAGCGGGAGGTGGGAGAGACCCAGTACTTC. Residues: CASSLSGQREVGETQYF.

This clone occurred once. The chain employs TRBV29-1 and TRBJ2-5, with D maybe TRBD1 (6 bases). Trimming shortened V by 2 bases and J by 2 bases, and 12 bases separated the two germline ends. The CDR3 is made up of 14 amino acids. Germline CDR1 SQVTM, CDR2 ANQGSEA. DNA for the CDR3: TGCAGCGTTGAAACTCCGGGGACACAAGAGACCCAGTACTTC. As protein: CSVETPGTQETQYF.

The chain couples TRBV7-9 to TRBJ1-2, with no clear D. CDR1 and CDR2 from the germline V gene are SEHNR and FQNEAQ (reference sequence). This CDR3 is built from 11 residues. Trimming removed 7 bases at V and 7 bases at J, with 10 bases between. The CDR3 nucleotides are TGTGCCAGCAACCTAAATTTTGGCTACACCTTC. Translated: CASNLNFGYTF.